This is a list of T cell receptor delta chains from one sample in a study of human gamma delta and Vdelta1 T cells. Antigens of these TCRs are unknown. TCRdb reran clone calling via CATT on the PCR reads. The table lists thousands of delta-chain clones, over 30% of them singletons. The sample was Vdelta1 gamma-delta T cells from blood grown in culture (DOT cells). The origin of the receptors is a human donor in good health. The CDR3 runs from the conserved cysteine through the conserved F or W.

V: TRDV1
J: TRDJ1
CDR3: CALGEKGVLWVRLGPPYTDKLIF

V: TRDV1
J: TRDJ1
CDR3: CALGGRLTRRLGEQGPYTDKLIF

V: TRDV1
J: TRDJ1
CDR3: CALGDTYPRGIRADKLIF

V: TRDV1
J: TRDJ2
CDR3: CALGYAGLAQRVLGDPALTAQLFF

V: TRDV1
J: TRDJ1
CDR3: CALGELSYESGDLPKYPDKLIF

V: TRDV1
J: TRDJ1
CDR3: CALGDGSFLPSTGGLFSNDKLIF

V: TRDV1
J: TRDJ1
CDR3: CALGDAGPSATGGYGELIF

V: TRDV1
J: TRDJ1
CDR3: CALGEGPKVYWGLGYKLIF

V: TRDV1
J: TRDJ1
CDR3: CALGEGRGTRSGTDKLIF

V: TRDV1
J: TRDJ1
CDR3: CALGELHVGDRYTDKLIF

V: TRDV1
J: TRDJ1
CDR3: CALGEPFLHPPIRDEADKLIF

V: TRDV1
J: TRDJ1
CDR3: CALGEWGFPSYTGGYKVPDKLIF

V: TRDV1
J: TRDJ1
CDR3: CALGERHGRVLGPYTDKLIF

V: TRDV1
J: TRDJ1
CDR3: CALGAISTQNWGIRVTDKLIF

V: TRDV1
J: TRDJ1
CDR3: CALGDYTRTALTDKLIF

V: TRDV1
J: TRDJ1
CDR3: CALGDTKAHVTDKLIF

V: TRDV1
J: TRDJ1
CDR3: CALRNLPSPTREIKTDKLIF